Given below is one T cell receptor beta chain in context. This clone's antigen is unknown. Base qualities are not at hand, and no much larger clone is one base apart. This sample is part of a study of shared clonotypes between healthy human individuals (dated by TCRdb to the early 2020s). Study-wide context: The cohort included three men and two women between 18 and 49 years of age. For each donor, CD4 naive and CD4 memory were each given three plates, CD8 naive was given two plates, and CD8 memory was given one plate. To estimate repertoire size and how much clonotypes are shared between individuals, the study performed deep sequencing of blood TCR repertoires from a few healthy adults. Different laboratories and diverse techniques were used to prepare libraries and sequence TCR repertoires, to increase sequencing depth and limit assay-specific biases. Leukapheresis yielded between about 0.8 and 9.5 billion PBMCs per donor. Study-wide findings and limitations: Across several donors, around 5% of naive CD4, 3% to 4% of naive CD8, around 2.1% of memory CD4, and over 0.35% of memory CD8 clonotypes were shared. Larger estimated clonotype richness was generally found for naive subsets than for memory subsets. Based on pairwise subsampling, the degree of clonotype sharing among donors was expected to be affected by sequencing depth. Compared with non-shared clonotypes, clonotypes shared by all four sorted-subset donors had higher generation probabilities. Incomplete sequencing was indicated by rarefaction of sorted-subset datasets, despite the large sequencing depth. Because the study included a small number of donors, the genetic and exposure-history diversity represented was limited. Sampling was restricted to blood, and TCR repertoires in tissues likely differ from the TCR repertoires found in blood.

CD8 naive samples were obtained by positive selection for CCR7 among CD45RO-negative cells, yielding a CD45RA+CCR7+ population from which TemRA cells were excluded. Donors were healthy HIV-negative adults with no recently reported acute infections or vaccinations. Every donor was a Caucasian adult living in Nashville, Tennessee, USA. Blood was obtained by leukapheresis, after which PBMCs were separated by Ficoll-Histopaque density gradient centrifugation and cryopreserved in liquid nitrogen vapor phase. Analytical flow cytometry was used to check the purity and quantity of every magnetically sorted T cell population. Genomic DNA was isolated from every sorted fraction and measured by UV absorbance on a Nanodrop 2000c. V is pruned by 4 bases and J by 0 bases, leaving 5 bases of the junction without a gene match. Looking up the germline V gene yields CDR1 MGHRA and CDR2 YSYEKL. The CDR3 runs 15 residues from the cysteine to the phenylalanine. Left in the record is the CDR3 DNA by itself, 45 bases read in frame from the first base.

TCR CDR3 regions were amplified from genomic DNA by multiplex PCR using the deep immunoSEQ assay. Extracted genomic DNA from each cell subset was distributed evenly across all wells of several immunoSEQ 96-well plates, and each plate was treated as a replicate. For sorted subsets, approximately 210 ng genomic DNA, equal to tens of thousands of T cell genomes, was loaded into each replicate PCR. The purified libraries were quantified using a Qubit 3.0 fluorometer, sized with a Bioanalyzer 2100, and then quantified again using the KAPA Library Quantification kit. Every immunoSEQ 96-well plate was sequenced on a separate single-read 150-cycle Illumina NextSeq 550 flow cell. The original pipeline was this. Because the immunoSEQ output held only junctional sequences and lacked quality scores, the filtering could not match the filtering applied to full-length reads. Sequences were annotated with PyIR, a Python wrapper for IgBLAST v1.9, and V/J genes and CDR3 were assigned using IMGT germline references. Reads were filtered out if the reads had weak V/J assignments (E-value above 1e-6), no CDR3, stop codons, out-of-frame junctions, or ambiguous translated residues. A V3J clonotype was defined by an identical inferred V gene, J gene, and CDR3 amino acid sequence. To compute the percentage overlap between repertoires, the number of shared unique clonotypes was divided by the size of the smaller repertoire. Repertoire richness was assessed with RTK rarefaction, the Chao1 estimator, and Recon v2.1 estimates of unobserved clonotypes. OLGA was used to compute generation probabilities for all TCRbeta clonotypes that the gDNA method yielded from a few donors. The immuneACCESS repertoire file appears here via TCRdb, limited to in-frame rearrangements. These files lack a portion of the clones; in checked studies, under half of the deficit traces to unresolved V genes, and the cause of the others is not known. V, J and clone size are those of that table, while D and trimming were read from the DNA. The sample profile shows millions of clones; about 95% of them were found once. The ten largest clonotypes hold about 1.1% of the sample.

The clonotype was recovered from a man aged 18 to 30 in good health. The sample comprised naive CD8+ T cells sorted from blood. The intended sense of this specimen's cell subset or site label: CD45RA+CCR7+. Here the chain combines TRBV4-1 and TRBJ1-1, with 7 junctional bases fitting TRBD1. The CDR3 corresponds to CASSRTTGVNTEAFF. The DNA is as follows: TGCGCCAGCAGCCGAACTACAGGGGTGAACACTGAAGCTTTCTTT.